The T cell receptor (beta chain) described here comes from a study of shared T cell receptors in the human thymus. TCRdb's copy holds only in-frame clones and misses some; the assay was immunoSEQ multiplex PCR. This sample has 600,000 to 900,000 clones, with roughly 85% found just once. This clone was seen once. A further study also used this sample, focusing on human thymus T cells. As reported in that work: Related research has reported that thymic repertoires overlap highly among unrelated individuals.

The sequence was obtained from a girl under three years old with a congenital heart defect. Specimen: thymocytes.

The CDR3 coding sequence is TGTGCCAGCAGCTCAGCCCCGACAGGGGACTATAATTCACCCCTCCACTTT. This codes for CASSSAPTGDYNSPLHF. The genes are TRBV7-9 and TRBJ1-6; 8 bases line up with TRBD1. The CDR3 contains 17 residues. Germline lookup yields CDR1 SEHNR and CDR2 FQNEAQ (reference sequence). J gave up 3 bases and V 4 bases, and 8 bases lay outside the gene matches.